The 18 T cell receptor beta chains given below trace back to one sample, sequenced in a study of identical twins. One entry per CDR3 protein results from TCRdb running MiXCR on the 5' RACE reads. The sample contains some 600,000 distinct CDR3 sequences, 7.1% of which appear only once. The data were also submitted as part of a second study, on yellow fever vaccine responses in identical twins.

The sample consisted of PBMCs. Every receptor here comes from a woman between 18 and 30 years old in good health.

This clonotype was seen ten or more times. V usage is TRBV20-1 and J usage is TRBJ2-1, with 11 bases matching TRBD2. This CDR3 region has 14 residues. The germline V gene encodes CDR1 DFQATT and CDR2 SNEGSKA (reference sequence). As DNA, the CDR3 is TGCAGCGGTAGCGGGGGGGCGGATTACAATGAGCAGTTCTTC. The encoded protein is CSGSGGADYNEQFF.

The genes are TRBV20-1 and TRBJ1-1; 8 nucleotides match TRBD1. CDR1 DFQATT and CDR2 SNEGSKA come from the germline V gene (reference sequence). This CDR3 comprises 13 residues. With V trimmed by 5 bases and J by 0 bases, 2 bases remained unmatched. Written as DNA, the CDR3 is TGCAGTGCTCCGGGACAGGTGAACACTGAAGCTTTCTTT. Translation: CSAPGQVNTEAFF.

Only a few counts were recorded for this clonotype. This sequence joins TRBV7-9 and TRBJ2-1, with D possibly matching TRBD2 (5 bases). Trimming removed 5 bases at V and 3 bases at J, with 20 bases between. The CDR3 length is 17 residues. From germline, CDR1 is SEHNR and CDR2 FQNEAQ (reference sequence). The CDR3 loop is CASSHPSSGIHYNEQFF. The CDR3 region has the DNA TGTGCCAGCAGCCACCCCTCTTCCGGGATCCACTACAATGAGCAGTTCTTC.

This clonotype was counted between two and nine times. The chain combines TRBV28 with TRBJ2-4, with unresolved D. CDR3 length equals 13 residues. CDR1 is MDHEN and CDR2 is SYDVKM in the germline V gene. V was cut by 7 bases and J by 5 bases, with 12 bases left in between. The CDR3 protein is CASTSLGQNIQYF. CDR3 DNA: TGTGCCAGCACCTCCCTGGGCCAAAACATTCAGTACTTC.

This clonotype was recorded a few times. The J gene is TRBJ2-5, the V gene TRBV20-1; 8 bases are a match to TRBD1. The CDR3 spans 16 residues. CDR1 DFQATT and CDR2 SNEGSKA come from the germline V gene (reference sequence). J was trimmed by 5 bases and V by 4 bases; bases with no gene match: 15. The CDR3 DNA follows: TGCAGTGCTACCCCAGCCCTGACAGGGGTAATGGAGACCCAGTACTTC. It specifies CSATPALTGVMETQYF.

This clonotype was recorded at least ten times. V gene TRBV5-6 combines with J gene TRBJ2-6, with TRBD1 matching over 7 bases. Per germline, CDR1 SGHDT and CDR2 YYEEEE. The CDR3 totals 18 residues. V dropped 1 base and J dropped 0; count of bases not matched to a gene: 7. CDR3 sequence (DNA): TGTGCCAGCAGCTTGCACCAGGGACAGTTCTCTGGGGCCAACGTCCTGACTTTC. The encoded protein is CASSLHQGQFSGANVLTF.

This clonotype was seen at least ten times. V usage is TRBV4-1 and J usage is TRBJ2-3; 9 nucleotides match TRBD2. J was trimmed by 4 bases and V by 0 bases; bases with no gene match: 5. Per the germline V gene, CDR1 is MGHRA and CDR2 is YSYEKL. This CDR3 region has 16 residues. The CDR3 sequence: CASSQDRGLASDTQYF. The CDR3 coding sequence is TGCGCCAGCAGCCAAGATAGGGGACTAGCCTCAGATACGCAGTATTTT.

This clonotype was observed a few times. The chain employs TRBV20-1 and TRBJ2-7, with a tentative D call TRBD2 (5 bases). CDR1 and CDR2 from the germline V gene are DFQATT and SNEGSKA (reference sequence). The CDR3 consists of 14 residues. Trimming took off 1 base at V and 3 bases at J, with 13 bases between the two ends. CDR3 protein: CSARGESTYYEQYF. The CDR3 DNA reads as TGCAGTGCTAGAGGGGAGTCGACATACTACGAGCAGTACTTC.

This clonotype has a handful of counts. The rearrangement uses TRBV3-1 and TRBJ2-3; 9 positions match TRBD2. CDR3 size: 16 residues. CDR1 is LGHDT, CDR2 YNNKEL, per germline (reference sequence). Trimming at V came to 0 bases and at J to 3 bases, leaving 4 bases not matched to a gene. CDR3 bases: TGTGCCAGCAGCCAAGAAGGCGGGAGGGTTACAGATACGCAGTATTTT. This sequence encodes CASSQEGGRVTDTQYF.

This chain links TRBV12-3 or TRBV12-4 with TRBJ2-6; weak D call: TRBD2 (5 bases). V was cut by 5 bases and J by 0 bases, with 14 bases left in between. CDR3 length: 17 amino acids. DNA of the CDR3: TGTGCCAGCAGTGCGAGTCGAGGGAGCTCTGGGGCCAACGTCCTGACTTTC. Its protein product is CASSASRGSSGANVLTF.

A few counts support this clonotype. The gene calls are TRBV28 and TRBJ1-3; TRBD1 might be the D (6 bases). The V end was cut by 5 bases, the J end by 5 bases, with 13 bases between. The CDR3 length is 14 residues. The V gene's germline CDR1 is MDHEN and CDR2 SYDVKM. Written as DNA, the CDR3 is TGTGCCAGCAGTCCCGACAGGCTCCGAAACACCATATATTTT. Protein product: CASSPDRLRNTIYF.

The chain combines TRBV7-2 with TRBJ2-1; 10 bases line up with TRBD2. Germline values: CDR1 SGHTA, CDR2 FQGNSA. V dropped 5 bases and J dropped 7; count of bases not matched to a gene: 14. This CDR3 is built from 17 residues. The CDR3 DNA follows: TGTGCCAGCAGCCCGCCCACTGGGCTAGCGGGGGCAAATGAGCAGTTCTTC. This gives the protein CASSPPTGLAGANEQFF.

This clonotype was counted only a few times. This chain joins TRBV6-1 and TRBJ2-3; tentatively, D is TRBD1 (5 bases). The CDR3 is 13 residues long. V was shortened by 8 bases and J by 6 bases, with 15 bases between the two germline ends. CDR1 MNHNS and CDR2 SASEGT come from the germline V gene. The CDR3 loop reads CASSARGGDTQYF. For the CDR3, the DNA is TGTGCCAGCTCCGCTAGGGGTGGTGATACGCAGTATTTT.

There are a few counts of this clonotype. The chain joins TRBV5-5 to TRBJ2-7; 11 bases are a match to TRBD1. Germline CDR1 SGHKS, CDR2 YYEKEE (reference sequence). This CDR3 region has 14 residues. The V segment lost 4 bases and the J segment 7 bases; nucleotides outside the gene matches: 7. The CDR3 DNA is TGTGCCAGCAGCAACCGGGACAGGGGGTGGGAGCAGTACTTC. Protein: CASSNRDRGWEQYF.

This clonotype was observed many times. The chain combines TRBV12-3 or TRBV12-4 with TRBJ2-1; 8 bases map to TRBD2. The CDR3 contains 15 residues. V was clipped by 6 bases and J by 2 bases; unmatched bases: 6. CDR3 region: CASREQGLAYNEQFF. CDR3 nucleotides: TGTGCCAGCAGAGAGCAGGGACTAGCCTACAATGAGCAGTTCTTC.

This clonotype showed up many times. The chain has TRBV28 and TRBJ1-4; D is undetermined. The CDR3 length is 15 residues. Deletions cut 5 bases from V and 0 bases from J, with 10 bases between. Looked up from germline, CDR1 is MDHEN and CDR2 is SYDVKM. The CDR3 DNA is TGTGCCAGCAGTCCCCAGGCTGCAACTAATGAAAAACTGTTTTTT. Amino acid sequence: CASSPQAATNEKLFF.

The V gene is TRBV12-3 or TRBV12-4, the J gene TRBJ1-4; 10 bases map to TRBD1. The V gene end was trimmed by 6 bases and the J gene end by 2 bases; junction bases not matched to a gene: 6. The CDR3 loop spans 16 amino acids. The CDR3, as DNA: TGTGCCAGCAGGAGGACAGGGGGGGCGACTAATGAAAAACTGTTTTTT. Residues: CASRRTGGATNEKLFF.

This chain joins TRBV2 and TRBJ2-6; D remains ambiguous. The CDR3 consists of 15 residues. Trimming cost V 2 bases and J 0 bases, with 5 bases left between them. Germline V gene data show CDR1 as SNHLY and CDR2 as FYNNEI. Here the CDR3 reads CASSEWFSGANVLTF. The CDR3 DNA is TGTGCCAGCAGTGAATGGTTCTCTGGGGCCAACGTCCTGACTTTC.